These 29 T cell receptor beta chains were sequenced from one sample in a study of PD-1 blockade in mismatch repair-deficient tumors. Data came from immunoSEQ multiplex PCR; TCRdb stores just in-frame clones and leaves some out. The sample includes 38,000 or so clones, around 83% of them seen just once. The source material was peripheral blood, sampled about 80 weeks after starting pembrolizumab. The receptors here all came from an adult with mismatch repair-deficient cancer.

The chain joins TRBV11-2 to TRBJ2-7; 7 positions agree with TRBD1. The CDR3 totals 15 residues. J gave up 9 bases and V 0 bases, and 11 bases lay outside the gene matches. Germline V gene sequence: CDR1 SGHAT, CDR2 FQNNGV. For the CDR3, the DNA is TGTGCCAGCAGCTTAGATCTGGGTAGGGGGCTTTGGCAGTACTTC. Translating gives CASSLDLGRGLWQYF.

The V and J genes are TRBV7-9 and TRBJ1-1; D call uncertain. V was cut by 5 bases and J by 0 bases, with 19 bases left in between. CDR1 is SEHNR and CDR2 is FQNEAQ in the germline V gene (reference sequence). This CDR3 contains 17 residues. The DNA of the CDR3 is TGTGCCAGCAGCCCCCGGAGGGAAACTGACATGAACACTGAAGCTTTCTTT. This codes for CASSPRRETDMNTEAFF.

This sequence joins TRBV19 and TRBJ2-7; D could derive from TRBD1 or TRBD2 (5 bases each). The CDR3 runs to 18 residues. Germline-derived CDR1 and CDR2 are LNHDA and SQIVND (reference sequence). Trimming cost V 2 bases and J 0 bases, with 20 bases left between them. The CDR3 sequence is CASSITFRDLGSSYEQYF. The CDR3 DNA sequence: TGTGCCAGTAGTATAACGTTCCGGGACCTCGGATCCTCCTACGAGCAGTACTTC.

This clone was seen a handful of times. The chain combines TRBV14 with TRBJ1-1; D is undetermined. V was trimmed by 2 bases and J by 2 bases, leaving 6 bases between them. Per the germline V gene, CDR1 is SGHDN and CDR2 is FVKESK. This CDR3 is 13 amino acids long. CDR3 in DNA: TGTGCCAGCAGCCAAAACCACAACACTGAAGCTTTCTTT. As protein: CASSQNHNTEAFF.

The CDR3 here is CASSLASGSHEQYF. The DNA for the CDR3 is TGCGCCAGCAGCTTGGCTAGCGGGAGCCACGAGCAGTACTTC. The gene calls are TRBV5-1 and TRBJ2-7; 10 nucleotides agree with TRBD2. The CDR3 length is 14 residues. Germline trimming cut 0 bases from V and 5 bases from J; bases unmatched to any gene: 2. CDR1 and CDR2 (germline): SGHRS, YFSETQ. Looking up the rest from reference TRBV5-1 and TRBJ2-7 gives the full variable domain: KAGVTQTPRYLIKTRGQQVTLSCSPISGHRSVSWYQQTPGQGLQFLFEYFSETQRNKGNFPGRFSGRQFSNSRSEMNVSTLELGDSALYLCASSLASGSHEQYFGPGTRLTVT.

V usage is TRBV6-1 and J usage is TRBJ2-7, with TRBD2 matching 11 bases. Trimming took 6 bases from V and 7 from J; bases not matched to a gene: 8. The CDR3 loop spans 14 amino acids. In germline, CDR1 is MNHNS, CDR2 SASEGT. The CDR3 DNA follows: TGTGCCAGCAGATCTAGCGGGGGGCATCGGGAGCAGTACTTC. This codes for CASRSSGGHREQYF.

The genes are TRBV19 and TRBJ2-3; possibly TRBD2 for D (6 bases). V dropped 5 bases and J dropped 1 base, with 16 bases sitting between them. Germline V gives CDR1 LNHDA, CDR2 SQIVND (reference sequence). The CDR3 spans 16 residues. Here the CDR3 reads CASSSAVAARTDTQYF. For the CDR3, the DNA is TGTGCCAGTAGTTCCGCAGTAGCGGCTCGCACAGATACGCAGTATTTT.

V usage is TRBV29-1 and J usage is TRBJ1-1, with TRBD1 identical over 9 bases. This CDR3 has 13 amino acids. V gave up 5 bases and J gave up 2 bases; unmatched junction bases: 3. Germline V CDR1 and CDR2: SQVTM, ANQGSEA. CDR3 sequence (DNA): TGCAGCGTTACGGACAGGGGAAACACTGAAGCTTTCTTT. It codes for CSVTDRGNTEAFF.

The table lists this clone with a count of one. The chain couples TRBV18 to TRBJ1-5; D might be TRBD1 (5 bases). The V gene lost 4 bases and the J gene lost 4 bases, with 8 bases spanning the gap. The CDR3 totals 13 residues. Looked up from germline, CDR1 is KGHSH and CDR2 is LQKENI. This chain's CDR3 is CASSLGLNQPQHF. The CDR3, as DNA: TGTGCCAGCTCACTGGGGCTAAATCAGCCCCAGCATTTT.

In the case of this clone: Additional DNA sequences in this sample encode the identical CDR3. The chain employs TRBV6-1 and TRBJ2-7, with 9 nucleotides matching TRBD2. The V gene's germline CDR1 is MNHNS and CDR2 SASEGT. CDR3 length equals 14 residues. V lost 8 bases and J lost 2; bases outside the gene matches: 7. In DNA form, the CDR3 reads TGTGCCAGCTGTGCGGGGGGGATAACCTACGAGCAGTACTTC. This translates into CASCAGGITYEQYF.

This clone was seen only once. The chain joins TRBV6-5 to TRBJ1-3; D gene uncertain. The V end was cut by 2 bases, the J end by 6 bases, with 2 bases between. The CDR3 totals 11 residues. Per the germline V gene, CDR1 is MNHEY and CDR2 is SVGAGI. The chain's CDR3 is CASSYKNTIYF. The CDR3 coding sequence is TGTGCCAGCAGTTACAAAAACACCATATATTTT.

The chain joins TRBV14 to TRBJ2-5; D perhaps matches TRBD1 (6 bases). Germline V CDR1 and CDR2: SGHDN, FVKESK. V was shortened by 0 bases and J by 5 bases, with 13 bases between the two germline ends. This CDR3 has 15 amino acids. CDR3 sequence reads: CASSQEGALGETQYF. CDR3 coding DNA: TGTGCCAGCAGCCAAGAGGGGGCGCTGGGCGAGACCCAGTACTTC.

The CDR3 bases are TGCAGCGTAGCCTCCTCCCGGAACCCTGAGCAGTTCTTC. Protein sequence: CSVASSRNPEQFF. This chain links TRBV29-1 with TRBJ2-1; D is undetermined. The CDR3 has 13 residues. V shed 6 bases and J shed 9 bases, with 18 bases lying between them. Germline CDR1 reads SQVTM; CDR2 reads ANQGSEA.

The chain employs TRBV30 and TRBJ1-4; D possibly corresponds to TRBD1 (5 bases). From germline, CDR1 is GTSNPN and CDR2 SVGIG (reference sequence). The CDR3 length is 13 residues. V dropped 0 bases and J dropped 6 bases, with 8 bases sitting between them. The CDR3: CAWSVGQDEKLFF. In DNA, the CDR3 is TGTGCCTGGAGTGTGGGGCAGGATGAAAAACTGTTTTTT.

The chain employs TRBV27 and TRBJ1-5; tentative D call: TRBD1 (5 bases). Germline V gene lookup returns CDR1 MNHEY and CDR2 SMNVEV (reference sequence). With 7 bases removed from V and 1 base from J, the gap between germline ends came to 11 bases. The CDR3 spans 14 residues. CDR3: CASKAEGSNQPQHF. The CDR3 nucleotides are TGTGCCAGCAAAGCGGAGGGGAGCAATCAGCCCCAGCATTTT.

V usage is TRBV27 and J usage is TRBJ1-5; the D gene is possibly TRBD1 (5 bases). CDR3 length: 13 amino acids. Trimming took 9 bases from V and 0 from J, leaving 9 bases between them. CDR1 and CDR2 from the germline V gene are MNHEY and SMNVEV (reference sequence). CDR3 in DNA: TGTGCCAGTAGGGGCTATAGCAATCAGCCCCAGCATTTT. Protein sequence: CASRGYSNQPQHF.

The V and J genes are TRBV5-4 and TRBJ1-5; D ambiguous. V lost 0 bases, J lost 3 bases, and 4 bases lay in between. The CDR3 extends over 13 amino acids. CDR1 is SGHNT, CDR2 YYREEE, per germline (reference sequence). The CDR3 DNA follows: TGTGCCAGCAGCTTGGGGAACAATCAGCCCCAGCATTTT. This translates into CASSLGNNQPQHF. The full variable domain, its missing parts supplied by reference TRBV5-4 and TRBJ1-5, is ETGVTQSPTHLIKTRGQQVTLRCSSQSGHNTVSWYQQALGQGPQFIFQYYREEENGRGNFPPRFSGLQFPNYSSELNVNALELDDSALYLCASSLGNNQPQHFGDGTRLSIL.

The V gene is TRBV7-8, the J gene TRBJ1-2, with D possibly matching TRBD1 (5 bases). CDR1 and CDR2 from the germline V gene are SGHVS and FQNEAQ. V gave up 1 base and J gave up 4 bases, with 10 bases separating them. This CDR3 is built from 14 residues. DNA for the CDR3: TGTGCCAGCAGCTTAGATCGGACAAGCTATGGCTACACCTTC. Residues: CASSLDRTSYGYTF.

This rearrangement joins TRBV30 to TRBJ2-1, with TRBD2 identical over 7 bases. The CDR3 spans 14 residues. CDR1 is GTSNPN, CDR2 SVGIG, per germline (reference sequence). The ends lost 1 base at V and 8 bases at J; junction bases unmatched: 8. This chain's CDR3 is CAWSDGGSSDEQFF. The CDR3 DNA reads TGTGCCTGGAGTGATGGCGGGAGTAGCGATGAGCAGTTCTTC.

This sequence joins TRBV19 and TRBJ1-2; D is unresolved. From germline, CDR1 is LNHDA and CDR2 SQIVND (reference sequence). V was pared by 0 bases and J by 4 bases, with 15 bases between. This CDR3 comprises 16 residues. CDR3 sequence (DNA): TGTGCCAGTAGTATAGAACTTGACGGATCTATCTATGGCTACACCTTC. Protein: CASSIELDGSIYGYTF.

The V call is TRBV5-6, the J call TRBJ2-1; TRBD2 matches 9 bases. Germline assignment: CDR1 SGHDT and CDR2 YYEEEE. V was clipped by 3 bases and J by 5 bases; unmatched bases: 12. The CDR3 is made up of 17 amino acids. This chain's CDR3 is CASSSLTSGRLDNEQFF. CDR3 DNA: TGTGCCAGCAGCTCTCTGACTAGCGGCCGTCTTGACAATGAGCAGTTCTTC.

Here the CDR3 reads CASSRGQGYQPQHF. For the CDR3, the DNA is TGTGCCAGCAGCCGAGGACAGGGTTACCAGCCCCAGCATTTT. V and J are TRBV14 and TRBJ1-5; 8 bases fit TRBD1. Germline V CDR1 and CDR2: SGHDN, FVKESK. This CDR3 has 14 amino acids. The V segment lost 4 bases and the J segment 7 bases; nucleotides outside the gene matches: 6.

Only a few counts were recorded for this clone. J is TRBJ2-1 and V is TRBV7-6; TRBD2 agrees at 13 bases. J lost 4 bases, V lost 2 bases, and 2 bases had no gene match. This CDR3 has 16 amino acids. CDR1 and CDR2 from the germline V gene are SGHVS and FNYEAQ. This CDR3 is CASSLTSGRAYNEQFF. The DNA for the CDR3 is TGTGCCAGCAGCTTAACTAGCGGGAGGGCGTACAATGAGCAGTTCTTC. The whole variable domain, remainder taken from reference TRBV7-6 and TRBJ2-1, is GAGVSQSPRYKVTKRGQDVALRCDPISGHVSLYWYRQALGQGPEFLTYFNYEAQQDKSGLPNDRFSAERPEGSISTLTIQRTEQRDSAMYRCASSLTSGRAYNEQFFGPGTRLTVL.

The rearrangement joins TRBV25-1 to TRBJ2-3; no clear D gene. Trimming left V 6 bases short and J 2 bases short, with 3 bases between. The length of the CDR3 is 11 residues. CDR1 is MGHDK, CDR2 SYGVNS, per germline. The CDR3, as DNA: TGTGCCAGCAGCTACACAGATACGCAGTATTTT. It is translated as CASSYTDTQYF.

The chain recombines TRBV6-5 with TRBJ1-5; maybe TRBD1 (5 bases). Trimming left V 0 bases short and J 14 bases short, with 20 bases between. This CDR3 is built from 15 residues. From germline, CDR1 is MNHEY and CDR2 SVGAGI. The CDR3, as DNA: TGTGCCAGCAGTTACTCCGGTTGGGCCGGGACGACAGAGCATTTT. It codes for CASSYSGWAGTTEHF.

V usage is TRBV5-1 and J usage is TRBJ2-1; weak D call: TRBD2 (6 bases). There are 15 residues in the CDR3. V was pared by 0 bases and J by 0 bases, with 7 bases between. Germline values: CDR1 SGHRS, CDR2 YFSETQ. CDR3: CASSLDGSSYNEQFF. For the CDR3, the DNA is TGCGCCAGCAGCTTGGACGGGAGCTCCTACAATGAGCAGTTCTTC.

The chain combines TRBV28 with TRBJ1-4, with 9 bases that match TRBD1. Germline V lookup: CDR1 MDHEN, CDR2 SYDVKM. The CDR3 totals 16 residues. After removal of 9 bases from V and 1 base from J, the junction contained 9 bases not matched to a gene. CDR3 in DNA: TGTGCCAGTTATATCGGGACAGGGATAACTAATGAAAAACTGTTTTTT. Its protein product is CASYIGTGITNEKLFF. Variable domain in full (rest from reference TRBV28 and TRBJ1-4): DVKVTQSSRYLVKRTGEKVFLECVQDMDHENMFWYRQDPGLGLRLIYFSYDVKMKEKGDIPEGYSVSREKKERFSLILESASTNQTSMYLCASYIGTGITNEKLFFGSGTQLSVL.

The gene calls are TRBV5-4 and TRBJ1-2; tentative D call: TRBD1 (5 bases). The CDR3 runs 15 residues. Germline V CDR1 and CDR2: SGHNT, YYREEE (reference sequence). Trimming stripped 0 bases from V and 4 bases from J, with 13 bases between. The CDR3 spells CASSLAGGQSYGYTF. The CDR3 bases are TGTGCCAGCAGCTTGGCCGGGGGTCAAAGCTATGGCTACACCTTC.

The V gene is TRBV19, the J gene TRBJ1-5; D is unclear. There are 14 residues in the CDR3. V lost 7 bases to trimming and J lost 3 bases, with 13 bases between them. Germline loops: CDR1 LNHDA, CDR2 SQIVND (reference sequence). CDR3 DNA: TGTGCCAGTACCAGCAGGCTGGTCAATCAGCCCCAGCATTTT. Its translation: CASTSRLVNQPQHF.